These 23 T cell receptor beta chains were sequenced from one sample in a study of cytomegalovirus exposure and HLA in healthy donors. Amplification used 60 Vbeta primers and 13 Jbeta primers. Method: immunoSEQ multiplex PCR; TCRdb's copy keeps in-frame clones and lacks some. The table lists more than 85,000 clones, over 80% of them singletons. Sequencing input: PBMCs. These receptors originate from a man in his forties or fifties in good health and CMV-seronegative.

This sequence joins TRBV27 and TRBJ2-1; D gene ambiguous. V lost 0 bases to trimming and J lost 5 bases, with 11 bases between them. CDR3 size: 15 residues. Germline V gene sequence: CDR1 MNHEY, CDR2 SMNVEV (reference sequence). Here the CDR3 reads CASSLSRVVDNEQFF. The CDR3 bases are TGTGCCAGCAGTTTATCCCGGGTGGTGGACAATGAGCAGTTCTTC.

The CDR3 DNA follows: TGTGCCAGCAGCCGACGGGGAAACACTGAAGCTTTCTTT. Translated, it gives CASSRRGNTEAFF. The chain has TRBV7-9 and TRBJ1-1; D unresolved. Trimming pared 5 bases from V and 2 bases from J, leaving 9 bases between. Germline V gene lookup returns CDR1 SEHNR and CDR2 FQNEAQ (reference sequence). This CDR3 has 13 residues.

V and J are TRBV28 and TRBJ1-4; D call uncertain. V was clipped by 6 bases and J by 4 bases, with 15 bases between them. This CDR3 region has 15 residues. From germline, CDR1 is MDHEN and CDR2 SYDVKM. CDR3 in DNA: TGTGCCAGCAGGCGAACTACCGGCAGTAATGAAAAACTGTTTTTT. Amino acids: CASRRTTGSNEKLFF.

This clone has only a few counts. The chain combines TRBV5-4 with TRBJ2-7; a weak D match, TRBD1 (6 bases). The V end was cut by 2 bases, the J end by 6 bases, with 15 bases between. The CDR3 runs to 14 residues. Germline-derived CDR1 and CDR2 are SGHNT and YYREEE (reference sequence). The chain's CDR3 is CASSFYRDGIEQYF. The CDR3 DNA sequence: TGTGCCAGCAGCTTCTACAGGGATGGAATCGAGCAGTACTTC.

This CDR3 reads CATSRPRTGREKLFF. DNA of the CDR3: TGTGCCACCAGCAGACCTCGGACAGGAAGAGAAAAACTGTTTTTT. The chain is built from TRBV15 and TRBJ1-4; 7 nucleotides match TRBD1. CDR1 is LNHNV, CDR2 YYDKDF, per germline (reference sequence). The CDR3 consists of 15 residues. V trimming: 2 bases; J trimming: 8 bases; junction bases outside the gene matches: 8.

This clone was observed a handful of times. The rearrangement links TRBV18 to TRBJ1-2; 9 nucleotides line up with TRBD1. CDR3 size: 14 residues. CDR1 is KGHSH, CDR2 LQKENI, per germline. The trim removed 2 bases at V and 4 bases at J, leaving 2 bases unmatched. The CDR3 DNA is TGTGCCAGCTCACCAACAGGGGGCGGCTATGGCTACACCTTC. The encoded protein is CASSPTGGGYGYTF.

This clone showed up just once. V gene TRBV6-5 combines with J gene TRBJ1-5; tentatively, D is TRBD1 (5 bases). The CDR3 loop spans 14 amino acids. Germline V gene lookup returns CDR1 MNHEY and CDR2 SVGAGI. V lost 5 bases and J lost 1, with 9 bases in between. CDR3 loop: CASSTTASNQPQHF. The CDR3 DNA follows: TGTGCCAGCAGTACGACAGCCAGCAATCAGCCCCAGCATTTT.

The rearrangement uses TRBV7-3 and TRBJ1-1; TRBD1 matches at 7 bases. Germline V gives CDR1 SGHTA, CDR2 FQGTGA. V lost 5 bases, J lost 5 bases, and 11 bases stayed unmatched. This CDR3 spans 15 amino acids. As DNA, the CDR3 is TGTGCCAGCAGCCCAGAGAGACAGGGAAGAACTGAAGCTTTCTTT. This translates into CASSPERQGRTEAFF.

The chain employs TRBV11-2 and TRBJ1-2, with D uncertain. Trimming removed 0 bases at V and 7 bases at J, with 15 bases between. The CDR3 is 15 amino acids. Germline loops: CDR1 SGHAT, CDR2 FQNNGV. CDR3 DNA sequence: TGTGCCAGCAGCTTAGAGGCCAGCGTTTTTGGTGGCTACACCTTC. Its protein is CASSLEASVFGGYTF.

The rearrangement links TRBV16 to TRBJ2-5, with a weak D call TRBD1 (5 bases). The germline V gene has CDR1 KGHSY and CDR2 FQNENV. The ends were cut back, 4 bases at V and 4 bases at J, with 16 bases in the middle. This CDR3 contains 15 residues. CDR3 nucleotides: TGTGCCAGCAGCCCCCCACGGCAGGGAACAGAGACCCAGTACTTC. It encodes CASSPPRQGTETQYF.

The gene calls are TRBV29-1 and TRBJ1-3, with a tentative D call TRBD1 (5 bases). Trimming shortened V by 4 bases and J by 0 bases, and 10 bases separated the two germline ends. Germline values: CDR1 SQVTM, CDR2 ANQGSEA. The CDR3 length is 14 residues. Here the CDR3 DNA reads TGCAGCGTTGTGGGGCCGACCTCTGGAAACACCATATATTTT. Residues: CSVVGPTSGNTIYF. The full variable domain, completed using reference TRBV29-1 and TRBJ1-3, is SAVISQKPSRDICQRGTSLTIQCQVDSQVTMMFWYRQQPGQSLTLIATANQGSEATYESGFVIDKFPISRPNLTFSTLTVSNMSPEDSSIYLCSVVGPTSGNTIYFGEGSWLTVV.

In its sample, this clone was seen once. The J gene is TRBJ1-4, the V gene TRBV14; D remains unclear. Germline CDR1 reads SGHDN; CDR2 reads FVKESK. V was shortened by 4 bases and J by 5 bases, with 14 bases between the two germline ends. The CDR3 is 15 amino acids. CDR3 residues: CASSPPGYRNEKLFF. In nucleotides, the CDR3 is TGTGCCAGCAGCCCACCCGGATACAGAAATGAAAAACTGTTTTTT.

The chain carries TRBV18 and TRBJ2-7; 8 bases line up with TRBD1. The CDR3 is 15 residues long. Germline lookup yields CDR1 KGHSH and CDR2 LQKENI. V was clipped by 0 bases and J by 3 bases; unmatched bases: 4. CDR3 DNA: TGTGCCAGCTCACCACCGGGACAGGAGTTCTACGAGCAGTACTTC. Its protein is CASSPPGQEFYEQYF.

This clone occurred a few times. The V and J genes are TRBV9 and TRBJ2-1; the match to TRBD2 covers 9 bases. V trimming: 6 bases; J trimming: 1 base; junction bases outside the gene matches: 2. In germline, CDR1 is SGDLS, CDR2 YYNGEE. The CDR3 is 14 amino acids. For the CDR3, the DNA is TGTGCCAGCACAGCGGGGGGTTCCTACAATGAGCAGTTCTTC. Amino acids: CASTAGGSYNEQFF.

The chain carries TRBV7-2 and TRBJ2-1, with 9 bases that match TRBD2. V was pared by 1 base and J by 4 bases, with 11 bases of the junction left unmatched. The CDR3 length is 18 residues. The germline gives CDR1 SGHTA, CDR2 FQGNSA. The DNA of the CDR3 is TGTGCCAGCAGCTTAGGTGGCGGCGGGGGGGCCCTATACAATGAGCAGTTCTTC. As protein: CASSLGGGGGALYNEQFF.

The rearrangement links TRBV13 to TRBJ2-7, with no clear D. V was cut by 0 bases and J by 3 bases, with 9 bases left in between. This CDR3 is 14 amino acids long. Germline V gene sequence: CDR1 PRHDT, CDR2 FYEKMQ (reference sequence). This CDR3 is CASSLGESSYEQYF. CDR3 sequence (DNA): TGTGCCAGCAGCTTAGGGGAGTCCAGCTACGAGCAGTACTTC.

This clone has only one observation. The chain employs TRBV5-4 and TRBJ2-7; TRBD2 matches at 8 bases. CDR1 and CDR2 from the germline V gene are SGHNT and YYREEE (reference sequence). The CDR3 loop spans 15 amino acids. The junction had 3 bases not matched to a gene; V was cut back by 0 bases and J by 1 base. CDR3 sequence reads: CASSLGRLASYEQYF. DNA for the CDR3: TGTGCCAGCAGCTTGGGTCGACTAGCGTCCTACGAGCAGTACTTC.

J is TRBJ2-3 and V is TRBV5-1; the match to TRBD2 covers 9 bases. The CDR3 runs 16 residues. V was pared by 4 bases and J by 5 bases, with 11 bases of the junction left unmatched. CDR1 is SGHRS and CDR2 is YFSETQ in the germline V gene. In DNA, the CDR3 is TGCGCCAGCAGCCCGGGACTAGCCACCGGGGTAGATACGCAGTATTTT. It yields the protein CASSPGLATGVDTQYF.

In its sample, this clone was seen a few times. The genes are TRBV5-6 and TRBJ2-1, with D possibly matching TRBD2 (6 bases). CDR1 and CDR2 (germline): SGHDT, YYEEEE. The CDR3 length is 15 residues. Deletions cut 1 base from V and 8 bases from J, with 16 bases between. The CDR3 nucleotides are TGTGCCAGCAGCTTGCCAACTAGCTCTGGGGATGAGCAGTTCTTC. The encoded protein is CASSLPTSSGDEQFF.

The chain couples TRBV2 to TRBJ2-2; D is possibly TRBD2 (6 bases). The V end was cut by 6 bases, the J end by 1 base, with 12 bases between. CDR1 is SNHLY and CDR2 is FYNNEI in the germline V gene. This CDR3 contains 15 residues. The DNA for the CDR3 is TGTGCCAGCAGCTCCCTTAGCGGGAACACCGGGGAGCTGTTTTTT. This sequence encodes CASSSLSGNTGELFF.

The CDR3 sequence: CAIKPRGGDTQYF. CDR3 bases: TGTGCCATCAAGCCTCGGGGGGGAGATACGCAGTATTTT. The chain joins TRBV10-3 to TRBJ2-3, with 8 nucleotides matching TRBD2. The length of the CDR3 is 13 residues. CDR1 and CDR2 from the germline V gene are ENHRY and SYGVKD. Losses at the gene ends were 7 bases for V and 5 bases for J; bases not matched to a gene: 5.

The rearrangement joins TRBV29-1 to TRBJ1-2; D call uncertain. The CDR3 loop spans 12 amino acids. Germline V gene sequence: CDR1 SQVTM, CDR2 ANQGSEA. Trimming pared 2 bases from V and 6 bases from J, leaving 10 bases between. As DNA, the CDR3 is TGCAGCGTTGAAAAACAGCTAAATGGCTACACCTTC. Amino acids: CSVEKQLNGYTF.

CDR3 DNA: TGTGCCATCAGTTGGAAGCGGGGGGGTGGGAGGAACACCGGGGAGCTGTTTTTT. Protein product: CAISWKRGGGRNTGELFF. The chain has TRBV10-3 and TRBJ2-2; 10 bases line up with TRBD2. Germline V gene lookup returns CDR1 ENHRY and CDR2 SYGVKD. The CDR3 totals 18 residues. The V segment lost 5 bases and the J segment 1 base; nucleotides outside the gene matches: 10.